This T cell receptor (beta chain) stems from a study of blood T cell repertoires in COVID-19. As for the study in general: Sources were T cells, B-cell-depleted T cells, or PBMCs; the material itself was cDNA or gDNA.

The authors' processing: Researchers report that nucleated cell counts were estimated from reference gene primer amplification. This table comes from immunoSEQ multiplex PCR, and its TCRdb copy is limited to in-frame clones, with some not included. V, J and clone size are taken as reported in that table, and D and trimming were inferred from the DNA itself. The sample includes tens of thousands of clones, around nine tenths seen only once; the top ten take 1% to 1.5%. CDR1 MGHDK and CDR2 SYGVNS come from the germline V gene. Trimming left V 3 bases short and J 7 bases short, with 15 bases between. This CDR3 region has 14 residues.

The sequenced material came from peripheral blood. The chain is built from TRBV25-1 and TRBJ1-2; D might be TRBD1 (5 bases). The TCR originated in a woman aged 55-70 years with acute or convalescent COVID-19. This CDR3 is CASSERAGWSGYTF. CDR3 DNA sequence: TGTGCCAGCAGTGAGCGAGCAGGGTGGAGTGGCTACACCTTC.